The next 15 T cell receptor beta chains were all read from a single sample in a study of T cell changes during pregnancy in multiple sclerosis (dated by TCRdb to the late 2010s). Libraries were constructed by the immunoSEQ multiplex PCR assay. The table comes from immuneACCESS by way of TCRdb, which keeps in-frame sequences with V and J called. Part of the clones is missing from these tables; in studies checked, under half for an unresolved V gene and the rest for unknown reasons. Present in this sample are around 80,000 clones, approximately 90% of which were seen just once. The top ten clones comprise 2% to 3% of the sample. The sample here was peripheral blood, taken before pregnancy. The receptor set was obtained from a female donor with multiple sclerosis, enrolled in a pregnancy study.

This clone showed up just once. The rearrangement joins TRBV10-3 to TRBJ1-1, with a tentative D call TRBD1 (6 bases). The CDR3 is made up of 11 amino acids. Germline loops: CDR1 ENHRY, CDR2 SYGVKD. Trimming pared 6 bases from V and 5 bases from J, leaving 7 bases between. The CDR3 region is CAIRGGTEAFF. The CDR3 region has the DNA TGTGCCATCAGAGGGGGAACTGAAGCTTTCTTT.

CDR3 loop: CASSLGAGLMNTEAFF. CDR3 nucleotides: TGTGCCAGCAGCTTAGGGGCAGGATTAATGAACACTGAAGCTTTCTTT. The chain has TRBV7-2 and TRBJ1-1, with no clear D. V lost 1 base and J lost 0, with 12 bases in between. There are 16 residues in the CDR3. The V gene's germline CDR1 is SGHTA and CDR2 FQGNSA.

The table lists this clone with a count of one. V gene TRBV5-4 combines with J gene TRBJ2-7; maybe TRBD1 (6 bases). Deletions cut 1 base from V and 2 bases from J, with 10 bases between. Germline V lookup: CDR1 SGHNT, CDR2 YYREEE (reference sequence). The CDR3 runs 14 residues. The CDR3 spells CASSLHPGAYEQYF. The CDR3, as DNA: TGTGCCAGCAGCTTGCACCCAGGGGCCTACGAGCAGTACTTC.

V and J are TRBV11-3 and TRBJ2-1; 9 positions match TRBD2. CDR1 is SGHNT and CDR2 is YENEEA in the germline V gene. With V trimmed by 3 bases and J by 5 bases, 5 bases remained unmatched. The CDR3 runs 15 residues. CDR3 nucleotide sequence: TGTGCCAGCAGCTTTACTAGCGGGTTGAACAATGAGCAGTTCTTC. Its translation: CASSFTSGLNNEQFF. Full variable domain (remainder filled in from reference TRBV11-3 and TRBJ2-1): EAGVVQSPRYKIIEKKQPVAFWCNPISGHNTLYWYLQNLGQGPELLIRYENEEAVDDSQLPKDRFSAERLKGVDSTLKIQPAELGDSAVYLCASSFTSGLNNEQFFGPGTRLTVL.

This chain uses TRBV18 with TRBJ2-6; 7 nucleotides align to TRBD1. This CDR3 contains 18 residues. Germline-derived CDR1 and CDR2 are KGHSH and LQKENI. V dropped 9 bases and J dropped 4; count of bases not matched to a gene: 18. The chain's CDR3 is CASSSLPETGYGANVLTF. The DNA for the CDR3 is TGTGCCAGTTCATCCCTCCCGGAGACAGGGTACGGGGCCAACGTCCTGACTTTC.

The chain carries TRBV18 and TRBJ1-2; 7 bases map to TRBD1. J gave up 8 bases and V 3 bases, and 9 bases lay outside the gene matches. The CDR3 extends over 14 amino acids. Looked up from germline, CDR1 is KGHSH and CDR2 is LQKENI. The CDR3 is CASSPNRGPSGYTF. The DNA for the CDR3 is TGTGCCAGCTCACCTAACAGGGGCCCCTCAGGCTACACCTTC.

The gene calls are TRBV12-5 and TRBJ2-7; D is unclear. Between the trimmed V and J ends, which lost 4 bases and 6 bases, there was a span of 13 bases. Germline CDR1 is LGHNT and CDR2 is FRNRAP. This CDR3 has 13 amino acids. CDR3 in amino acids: CASGSRPNGEQYF. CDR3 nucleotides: TGTGCTAGTGGTTCCCGCCCCAACGGCGAGCAGTACTTC.

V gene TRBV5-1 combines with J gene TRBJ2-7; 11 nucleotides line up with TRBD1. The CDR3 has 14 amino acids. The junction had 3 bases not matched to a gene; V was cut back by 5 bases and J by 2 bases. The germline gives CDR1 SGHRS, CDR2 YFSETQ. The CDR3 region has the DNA TGCGCCAGCAGTTGGGGACAGGGGGCCTACGAGCAGTACTTC. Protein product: CASSWGQGAYEQYF.

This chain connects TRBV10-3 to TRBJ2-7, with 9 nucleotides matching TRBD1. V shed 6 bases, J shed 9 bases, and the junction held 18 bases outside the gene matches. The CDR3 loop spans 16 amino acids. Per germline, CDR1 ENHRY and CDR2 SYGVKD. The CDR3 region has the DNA TGTGCCATCAGCCTAGAACTTCCGGGACAGGGTGGAGGGCAGTACTTC. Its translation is CAISLELPGQGGGQYF.

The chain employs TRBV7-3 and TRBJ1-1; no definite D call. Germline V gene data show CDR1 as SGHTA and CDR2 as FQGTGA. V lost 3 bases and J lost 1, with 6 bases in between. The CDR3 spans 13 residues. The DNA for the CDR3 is TGTGCCAGCAGCTTCTCAGGGAACACTGAAGCTTTCTTT. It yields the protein CASSFSGNTEAFF.

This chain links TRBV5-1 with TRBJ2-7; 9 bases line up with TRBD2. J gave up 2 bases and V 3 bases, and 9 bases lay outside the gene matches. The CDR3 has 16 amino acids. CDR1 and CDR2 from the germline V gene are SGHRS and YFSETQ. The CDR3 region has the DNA TGCGCCAGCAGCTCGGCTGGCGGGAGGGTAGCCTACGAGCAGTACTTC. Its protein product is CASSSAGGRVAYEQYF. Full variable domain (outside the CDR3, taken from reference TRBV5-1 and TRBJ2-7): KAGVTQTPRYLIKTRGQQVTLSCSPISGHRSVSWYQQTPGQGLQFLFEYFSETQRNKGNFPGRFSGRQFSNSRSEMNVSTLELGDSALYLCASSSAGGRVAYEQYFGPGTRLTVT.

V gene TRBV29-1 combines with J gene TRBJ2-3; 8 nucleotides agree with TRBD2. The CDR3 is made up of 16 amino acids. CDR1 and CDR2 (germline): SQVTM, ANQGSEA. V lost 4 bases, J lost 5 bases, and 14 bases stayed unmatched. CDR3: CSVGPTAGEGVDTQYF. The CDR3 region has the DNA TGCAGCGTTGGCCCCACAGCGGGAGAAGGCGTAGATACGCAGTATTTT.

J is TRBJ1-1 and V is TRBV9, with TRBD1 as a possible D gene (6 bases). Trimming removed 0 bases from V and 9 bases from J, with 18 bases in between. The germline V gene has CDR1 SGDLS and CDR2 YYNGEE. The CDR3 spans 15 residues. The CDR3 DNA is TGTGCCAGCAGCGTAGGAGCACAGGGCGAGAATAAAGCTTTCTTT. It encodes CASSVGAQGENKAFF.

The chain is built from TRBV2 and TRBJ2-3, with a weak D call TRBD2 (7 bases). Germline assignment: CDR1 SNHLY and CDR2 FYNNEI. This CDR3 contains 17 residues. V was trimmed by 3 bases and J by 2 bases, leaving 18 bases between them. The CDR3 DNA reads TGTGCCAGCAGTGACCGGGTGGGAGGGGGTAACACAGATACGCAGTATTTT. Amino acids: CASSDRVGGGNTDTQYF.

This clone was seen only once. The CDR3 reads CASFSGYNTGELFF. CDR3 DNA: TGTGCCAGCTTTAGCGGATATAACACCGGGGAGCTGTTTTTT. V usage is TRBV6-5 and J usage is TRBJ2-2, with TRBD2 as a possible D gene (6 bases). The CDR3 contains 14 residues. The ends were cut back, 8 bases at V and 2 bases at J, with 12 bases in the middle. The germline gives CDR1 MNHEY, CDR2 SVGAGI.